Reported below is one TCR beta chain. Patients of the Seattle cohort, enrolled during active infection, were followed longitudinally. The data were obtained in a study of blood T cell repertoires in COVID-19. Looking at the study overall: The study drew acute and convalescent COVID-19 samples from the United States, Italy and Spain. PBMCs, B-cell-depleted T cells, or T cells were the source of the cDNA or gDNA that made up the material.

The authors' processing: For nucleated cells, counts were estimated from reference gene primer amplification. Some clones are missing from TCRdb's copy, which holds only in-frame ones; the method was immunoSEQ multiplex PCR. Clone size and the V and J calls come from that table; the DNA yielded D and trimming. Counted here are 300,000 to 400,000 clones, around 87% occurring once; the ten biggest clones make up 2.3%. J was trimmed by 7 bases and V by 4 bases; bases with no gene match: 7. Germline loops: CDR1 ENHRY, CDR2 SYGVKD. The CDR3 is 13 amino acids. The chain is built from TRBV10-3 and TRBJ2-7; 7 bases match TRBD1. The material sequenced was peripheral blood. The TCR was taken from a woman aged 60-75 years with COVID-19, enrolled during active disease. The chain's CDR3 is CAISGDRAREQYF. DNA of the CDR3: TGTGCCATCAGTGGCGACAGGGCGAGAGAGCAGTACTTC.